A single sample gave rise to the 3 T cell receptor beta chains below, sequenced in a study of blood T cell repertoires in COVID-19. TCRdb's copy holds only in-frame clones and misses some; the assay was immunoSEQ multiplex PCR. This sample has hundreds of thousands of clones; approximately 89% occur once, and the top ten carry approximately 4.3%. What was sequenced was PBMCs or T cells enriched from blood (not recorded which). The receptors derive from a woman in her 30s with acute COVID-19.

The chain carries TRBV29-1 and TRBJ2-1, with a weak D call TRBD2 (6 bases). Germline-derived CDR1 and CDR2 are SQVTM and ANQGSEA. Trimming cost V 5 bases and J 0 bases, with 17 bases left between them. This CDR3 is 16 amino acids long. The CDR3: CSVTGLAGSSYNEQFF. DNA of the CDR3: TGCAGCGTTACCGGACTTGCCGGGAGCTCCTACAATGAGCAGTTCTTC.

The chain's CDR3 is CASSDRDRGAGELFF. The CDR3 nucleotides read TGTGCCAGCAGTGACCGGGACAGGGGGGCCGGGGAGCTGTTTTTT. V is TRBV28 and J is TRBJ2-2; 11 bases map to TRBD1. The CDR3 totals 15 residues. Trimming took 5 bases from V and 6 from J; bases not matched to a gene: 5. CDR1 and CDR2 from the germline V gene are MDHEN and SYDVKM.

This chain connects TRBV7-9 to TRBJ2-3; TRBD1 aligns across 10 bases. After removal of 4 bases from V and 2 bases from J, the junction contained 6 bases not matched to a gene. In germline, CDR1 is SEHNR, CDR2 FQNEAQ (reference sequence). The length of the CDR3 is 16 residues. The CDR3 region has the DNA TGTGCCAGCAGCTCGGGACAGGGGATATTCACAGATACGCAGTATTTT. As protein: CASSSGQGIFTDTQYF.